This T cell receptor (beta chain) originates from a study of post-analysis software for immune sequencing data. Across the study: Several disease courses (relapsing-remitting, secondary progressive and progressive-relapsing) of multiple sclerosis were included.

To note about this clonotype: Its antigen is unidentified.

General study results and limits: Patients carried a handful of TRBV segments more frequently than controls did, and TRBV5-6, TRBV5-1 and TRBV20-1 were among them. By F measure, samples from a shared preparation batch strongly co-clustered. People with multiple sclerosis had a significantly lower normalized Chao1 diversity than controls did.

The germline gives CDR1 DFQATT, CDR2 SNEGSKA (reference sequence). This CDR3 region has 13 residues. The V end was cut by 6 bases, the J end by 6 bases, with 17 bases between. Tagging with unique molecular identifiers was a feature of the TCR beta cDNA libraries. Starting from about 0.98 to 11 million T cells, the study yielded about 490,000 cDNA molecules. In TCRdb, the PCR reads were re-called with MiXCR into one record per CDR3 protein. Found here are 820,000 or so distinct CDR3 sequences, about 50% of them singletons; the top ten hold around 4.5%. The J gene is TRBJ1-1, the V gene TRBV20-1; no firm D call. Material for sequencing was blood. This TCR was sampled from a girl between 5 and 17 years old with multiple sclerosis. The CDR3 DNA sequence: TGCAGTGCGCCGGCCCAGCATAGACCTGAAGCTTTCTTT. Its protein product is CSAPAQHRPEAFF.